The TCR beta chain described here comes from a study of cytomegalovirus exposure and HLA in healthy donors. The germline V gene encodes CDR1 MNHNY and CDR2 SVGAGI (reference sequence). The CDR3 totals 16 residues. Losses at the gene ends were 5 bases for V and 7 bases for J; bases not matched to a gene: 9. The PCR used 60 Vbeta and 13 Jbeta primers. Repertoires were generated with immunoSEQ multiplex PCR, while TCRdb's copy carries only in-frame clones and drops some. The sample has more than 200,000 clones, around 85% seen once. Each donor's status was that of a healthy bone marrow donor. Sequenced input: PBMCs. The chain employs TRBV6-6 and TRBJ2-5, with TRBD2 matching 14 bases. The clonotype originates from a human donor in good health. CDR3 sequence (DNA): TGTGCCAGCAGTCGAGGACTAGCGGGAGGAGAGGGGACCCAGTACTTC. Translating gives CASSRGLAGGEGTQYF.